This TCR beta chain was sequenced in a study of CXCR3-negative and CXCR3-positive naive CD8 T cells. CDR3 length: 16 amino acids. Germline assignment: CDR1 SGHTA and CDR2 FQGNSA. Researchers prepared the TRB cDNA libraries using 5' RACE with UMI labels. Following a re-call of the 5' RACE reads, TCRdb has one entry per CDR3 protein and lacks DNA. Here the sample table reports tens of thousands of distinct CDR3 sequences. The rearrangement links TRBV7-2 to TRBJ2-1. The clonotype comes from a human donor in good health. Some clones in this sample may be carry-over from other donors' samples. The sequenced sample was naive CXCR3- CD8+ T cells from blood. As to subset: CD45RO-CCR7+CD27+CD95- naive CD8+ T cells lacking CXCR3 (TNR3-). The CDR3 sequence: CASSISGTSSYNEQFF. The complete variable domain, with remaining parts taken from reference TRBV7-2 and TRBJ2-1, reads GAGVSQSPSNKVTEKGKDVELRCDPISGHTALYWYRQSLGQGLEFLIYFQGNSAPDKSGLPSDRFSAERTGGSVSTLTIQRTQQEDSAVYLCASSISGTSSYNEQFFGPGTRLTVL.